This passage covers 21 T cell receptor beta chains from one sample sequenced in a study of radiotherapy plus CTLA-4 blockade in lung cancer. Assay: immunoSEQ multiplex PCR; the TCRdb copy retains only in-frame clones and omits some. The repertoire consists of 85,000 to 100,000 clones, with roughly 70% occurring once and the leading ten covering roughly an eighth. Specimen: peripheral blood, collected from a patient treated with radiotherapy plus ipilimumab. The receptor source for this set is a human donor with non-small cell lung cancer that progressed on radiotherapy plus ipilimumab.

V gene TRBV27 combines with J gene TRBJ2-5; D is possibly TRBD1 or TRBD2 (6 bases each). V was pared by 2 bases and J by 5 bases, with 15 bases between. Germline V CDR1 and CDR2: MNHEY, SMNVEV (reference sequence). The CDR3 has 15 residues. The CDR3 DNA follows: TGTGCCAGCAGTTTACTCGGGGGCCCTCTGGAGACCCAGTACTTC. The encoded protein is CASSLLGGPLETQYF.

The table lists this clone with a count of one. V and J are TRBV7-2 and TRBJ2-7; D is undetermined. V lost 7 bases and J lost 7, with 14 bases in between. Looked up from germline, CDR1 is SGHTA and CDR2 is FQGNSA. This CDR3 has 12 amino acids. The CDR3 is CASTPGSGEQYF. The DNA for the CDR3 is TGTGCCAGCACCCCAGGTAGTGGAGAGCAGTACTTC.

This clone was counted between two and nine times. V is TRBV5-1 and J is TRBJ1-5, with D perhaps TRBD1 (6 bases). CDR1 is SGHRS, CDR2 YFSETQ, per germline. V lost 0 bases to trimming and J lost 2 bases, with 6 bases between them. This CDR3 region has 14 residues. The CDR3 nucleotides read TGCGCCAGCAGCTTGGAGGGGGGCAATCAGCCCCAGCATTTT. Protein product: CASSLEGGNQPQHF.

V is TRBV4-1 and J is TRBJ1-3; D ambiguous. Per germline, CDR1 MGHRA and CDR2 YSYEKL. CDR3 length: 17 residues. Trimming cost V 4 bases and J 0 bases, with 16 bases left between them. CDR3 amino acids: CASSLVGVAISGNTIYF. The CDR3 DNA follows: TGCGCCAGCAGCCTTGTTGGAGTCGCGATCTCTGGAAACACCATATATTTT.

The chain carries TRBV7-9 and TRBJ2-3; 9 positions match TRBD2. Trimming removed 6 bases from V and 4 bases from J; junction bases left unmatched: 14. The germline V gene has CDR1 SEHNR and CDR2 FQNEAQ (reference sequence). The CDR3 is 17 residues long. Here the CDR3 DNA reads TGTGCCAGCAGGCGCCCTTTTCGCGGGAGGGCCCCAGATACGCAGTATTTT. It specifies CASRRPFRGRAPDTQYF.

This clone occurred a few times. This chain joins TRBV4-3 and TRBJ1-6; no reliable D call. The CDR3 loop spans 14 amino acids. V lost 1 base, J lost 5 bases, and 6 bases lay in between. The germline gives CDR1 LGHNA, CDR2 YSLEER. In nucleotides, the CDR3 is TGCGCCAGCAGCCAAGTCAGAGATAATTCACCCCTCCACTTT. As protein: CASSQVRDNSPLHF.

A few counts support this clone. This sequence joins TRBV28 and TRBJ1-2; a weak D match, TRBD1 (5 bases). Germline CDR1 is MDHEN and CDR2 is SYDVKM. The CDR3 is 12 amino acids. The CDR3 is CAIRRTPYGYTF. The CDR3 region has the DNA TGTGCGATTCGACGGACACCTTATGGCTACACCTTC.

This clone has only one observation. The chain uses TRBV9 and TRBJ1-1, with D unresolved. This CDR3 is built from 13 residues. V was trimmed by 3 bases and J by 5 bases, leaving 11 bases between them. The germline V gene has CDR1 SGDLS and CDR2 YYNGEE. The CDR3: CASSGQQRTEAFF. CDR3 DNA sequence: TGTGCCAGCAGCGGCCAGCAGAGGACTGAAGCTTTCTTT. Full variable domain (outside the CDR3, taken from reference TRBV9 and TRBJ1-1): DSGVTQTPKHLITATGQRVTLRCSPRSGDLSVYWYQQSLDQGLQFLIQYYNGEERAKGNILERFSAQQFPDLHSELNLSSLELGDSALYFCASSGQQRTEAFFGQGTRLTVV.

This clone was seen a few times. The V gene is TRBV7-9, the J gene TRBJ2-7; 8 bases map to TRBD1. Trimming took 2 bases from V and 6 from J; bases not matched to a gene: 6. Germline loops: CDR1 SEHNR, CDR2 FQNEAQ (reference sequence). There are 14 residues in the CDR3. CDR3 protein: CASSLMGTGGEQYF. The CDR3 nucleotides read TGTGCCAGCAGCTTAATGGGGACAGGTGGCGAGCAGTACTTC. The whole variable domain, remainder taken from reference TRBV7-9 and TRBJ2-7, is DTGVSQNPRHKITKRGQNVTFRCDPISEHNRLYWYRQTLGQGPEFLTYFQNEAQLEKSRLLSDRFSAERPKGSFSTLEIQRTEQGDSAMYLCASSLMGTGGEQYFGPGTRLTVT.

DNA for the CDR3: TGTGCCAGCAGTCCTGACAGTCTCGGGAGCACTGAAGCTTTCTTT. Translation: CASSPDSLGSTEAFF. The V call is TRBV2, the J call TRBJ1-1, with D tentatively TRBD1 (5 bases). Germline V gives CDR1 SNHLY, CDR2 FYNNEI. The CDR3 spans 15 residues. The V and J ends lost 5 bases and 4 bases respectively, with 17 bases between them.

This chain connects TRBV30 to TRBJ1-4, with D tentatively TRBD1 (5 bases). Trimming removed 2 bases at V and 8 bases at J, with 12 bases between. Germline values: CDR1 GTSNPN, CDR2 SVGIG (reference sequence). This CDR3 region has 13 residues. DNA for the CDR3: TGTGCCTGGAGTATCCCTGGGGGGGAAAAACTGTTTTTT. This codes for CAWSIPGGEKLFF. Full variable domain (outside the CDR3, taken from reference TRBV30 and TRBJ1-4): SQTIHQWPATLVQPVGSPLSLECTVEGTSNPNLYWYRQAAGRGLQLLFYSVGIGQISSEVPQNLSASRPQDRQFILSSKKLLLSDSGFYLCAWSIPGGEKLFFGSGTQLSVL.

This clone came up a few times. This chain uses TRBV28 with TRBJ2-1; D gene ambiguous. The CDR3 sequence is 15 residues long. Germline values: CDR1 MDHEN, CDR2 SYDVKM. The V and J ends lost 5 bases and 0 bases respectively, with 11 bases between them. Here the CDR3 reads CASSPLESSYNEQFF. The CDR3 nucleotides read TGTGCCAGCAGTCCCCTGGAGAGCTCCTACAATGAGCAGTTCTTC.

This chain joins TRBV7-9 and TRBJ2-1; TRBD2 is a possible D gene (6 bases). Germline loops: CDR1 SEHNR, CDR2 FQNEAQ (reference sequence). Trimming removed 0 bases from V and 9 bases from J, with 12 bases in between. This CDR3 region has 14 residues. CDR3 residues: CASSLAAEGGEQFF. CDR3 nucleotide sequence: TGTGCCAGCAGCTTAGCGGCGGAGGGCGGTGAGCAGTTCTTC.

This chain links TRBV19 with TRBJ2-5; TRBD1 agrees at 8 bases. V gave up 1 base and J gave up 5 bases; unmatched junction bases: 12. The CDR3 runs to 17 residues. The germline CDR1 and CDR2 sequences are LNHDA and SQIVND (reference sequence). The CDR3 region is CASSIGPRQGAGETQYF. In nucleotides, the CDR3 is TGTGCCAGTAGTATAGGACCGCGGCAGGGGGCCGGGGAGACCCAGTACTTC.

The rearrangement joins TRBV6-1 to TRBJ2-1; D may match TRBD1 or TRBD2 (5 bases each). The CDR3 totals 17 residues. CDR1 and CDR2 (germline): MNHNS, SASEGT. The ends were cut back, 0 bases at V and 0 bases at J, with 12 bases in the middle. In DNA form, the CDR3 reads TGTGCCAGCAGTGAAGCGGTTGGGGGAAGCTCCTACAATGAGCAGTTCTTC. It translates to CASSEAVGGSSYNEQFF.

The chain recombines TRBV7-4 with TRBJ1-2; maybe TRBD1 (5 bases). Trimming took 2 bases from V and 1 from J, leaving 11 bases between them. The V gene's germline CDR1 is SGHVT and CDR2 SQSDAQ. There are 15 residues in the CDR3. The CDR3 nucleotides read TGTGCCAGCAGCTTACCTGACAGAATTAACTATGGCTACACCTTC. Encoded protein: CASSLPDRINYGYTF.

CDR3 coding DNA: TGTGCCAGCAGTCTAAGGACAGGGGTGACTGAAGCTTTCTTT. It encodes CASSLRTGVTEAFF. This chain joins TRBV28 and TRBJ1-1; 9 bases are shared with TRBD1. CDR3 size: 14 residues. The ends lost 5 bases at V and 5 bases at J; junction bases unmatched: 6. CDR1 is MDHEN, CDR2 SYDVKM, per germline.

This chain connects TRBV5-8 to TRBJ2-7, with 8 positions matching TRBD1. Germline-derived CDR1 and CDR2 are SGHTS and YDEGEE. CDR3 length equals 16 residues. Losses at the gene ends were 4 bases for V and 6 bases for J; bases not matched to a gene: 15. CDR3 protein: CASSPPPGTGPLEQYF. The CDR3 DNA sequence: TGTGCCAGCAGCCCACCCCCCGGGACAGGACCCCTCGAGCAGTACTTC.

The V and J genes are TRBV28 and TRBJ2-7, with D perhaps TRBD1 or TRBD2 (5 bases each). Trimming removed 6 bases at V and 1 base at J, with 22 bases between. The V gene's germline CDR1 is MDHEN and CDR2 SYDVKM. The CDR3 spans 17 residues. The CDR3 DNA reads as TGTGCCAGCAGCCCTGGACACGGGACCTCCAGATCCTACGAGCAGTACTTC. Its protein product is CASSPGHGTSRSYEQYF.

This clone showed up just a few times. The V and J genes are TRBV25-1 and TRBJ2-3, with D maybe TRBD2 (6 bases). The CDR3 consists of 11 residues. Deletions cut 6 bases from V and 8 bases from J, with 9 bases between. Germline CDR1 reads MGHDK; CDR2 reads SYGVNS. CDR3 sequence reads: CASSQGGTQYF. CDR3 DNA: TGTGCCAGCAGCCAGGGAGGTACGCAGTATTTT. The entire variable domain, with the rest obtained from reference TRBV25-1 and TRBJ2-3, is as follows: EADIYQTPRYLVIGTGKKITLECSQTMGHDKMYWYQQDPGMELHLIHYSYGVNSTEKGDLSSESTVSRIRTEHFPLTLESARPSHTSQYLCASSQGGTQYFGPGTRLTVL.

This chain connects TRBV2 to TRBJ2-1; 8 bases match TRBD2. With 6 bases clipped from V and 3 bases from J, the junction kept 7 bases outside the gene matches. CDR3 length: 15 residues. The V gene's germline CDR1 is SNHLY and CDR2 FYNNEI. The CDR3 protein is CASSTLAGDYNEQFF. CDR3 in DNA: TGTGCCAGCAGCACCCTAGCGGGTGACTACAATGAGCAGTTCTTC.